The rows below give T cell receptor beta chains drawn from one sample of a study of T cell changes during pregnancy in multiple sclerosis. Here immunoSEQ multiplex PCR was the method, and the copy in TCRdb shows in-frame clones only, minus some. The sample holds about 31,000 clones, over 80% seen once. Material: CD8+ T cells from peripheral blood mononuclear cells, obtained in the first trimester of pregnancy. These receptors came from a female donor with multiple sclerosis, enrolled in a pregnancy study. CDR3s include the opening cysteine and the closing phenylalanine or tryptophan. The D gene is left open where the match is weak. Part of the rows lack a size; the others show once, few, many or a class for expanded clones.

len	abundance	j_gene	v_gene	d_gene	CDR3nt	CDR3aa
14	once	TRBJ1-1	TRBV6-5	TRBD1	TGTGCCAGCAGCCCTGACAATAAACAGGGGGAAGCTTTCTTT	CASSPDNKQGEAFF
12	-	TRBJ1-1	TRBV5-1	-	TGCGCCAGCAGCCCAGAGGGCACTGAAGCTTTCTTT	CASSPEGTEAFF
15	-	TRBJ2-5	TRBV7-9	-	TGTGCCAGCAGCTCCCCGGGAGTGAACCAAGAGACCCAGTACTTC	CASSSPGVNQETQYF
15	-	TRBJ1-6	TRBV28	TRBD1	TGTGCCAGCAGTTTACACAGGGGGAAAAATTCACCCCTCCACTTT	CASSLHRGKNSPLHF
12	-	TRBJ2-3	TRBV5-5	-	TGTGCCAGTCAACAGGGTGCAGATACGCAGTATTTT	CASQQGADTQYF
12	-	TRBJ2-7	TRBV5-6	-	TGTGCCAGCAGCTTGGGAGATTACGAGCAGTACTTC	CASSLGDYEQYF
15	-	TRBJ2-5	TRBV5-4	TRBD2	TGTGCCAGCAGCGGTAGCGGGAGAAACGAAGAGACCCAGTACTTC	CASSGSGRNEETQYF
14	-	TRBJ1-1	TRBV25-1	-	TGTGCCAGCAGTGAACTCGGGGCAGGGGCGGAAGCTTTCTTT	CASSELGAGAEAFF
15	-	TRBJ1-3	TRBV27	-	TGTGCCAGCAGTCCAACAGCAACCTCTGGAAACACCATATATTTT	CASSPTATSGNTIYF
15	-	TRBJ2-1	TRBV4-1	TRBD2	TGCGCCAGCACCCCAGGACTAGCGAACTACAATGAGCAGTTCTTC	CASTPGLANYNEQFF
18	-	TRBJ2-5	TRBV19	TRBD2	TGTGCCAGTAGTATAGTTGCGGGGGACCCCGATAGCCAAGAGACCCAGTACTTC	CASSIVAGDPDSQETQYF
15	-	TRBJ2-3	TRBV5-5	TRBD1	TGTGCCAGCAGTCCTTGGGACAGGGTAGAAGATACGCAGTATTTT	CASSPWDRVEDTQYF
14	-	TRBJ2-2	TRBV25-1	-	TGTGCCAGCAGTCCCGTAACCGGCACCGGGGAGCTGTTTTTT	CASSPVTGTGELFF
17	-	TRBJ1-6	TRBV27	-	TGTGCCAGCAGTTTGGTGGGGGCGCTTGGAGGTAATTCACCCCTCCACTTT	CASSLVGALGGNSPLHF
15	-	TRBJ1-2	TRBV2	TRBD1	TGTGCCAGCAGGGCCACAGGGGCAGCTAACTATGGCTACACCTTC	CASRATGAANYGYTF
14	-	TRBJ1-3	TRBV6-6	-	TGTGCCAGCAGTTACGAGACAAGTGGAAACACCATATATTTT	CASSYETSGNTIYF
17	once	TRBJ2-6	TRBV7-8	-	TGTGCCAGCAGCTTTAACCCCACAGGTTCTGGGGCCAACGTCCTGACTTTC	CASSFNPTGSGANVLTF
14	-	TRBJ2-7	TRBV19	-	TGTGCCAGTAGTATGGGGGGGCCCCCCAGCGAGCAGTACTTC	CASSMGGPPSEQYF
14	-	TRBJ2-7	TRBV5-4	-	TGTGCCAGCAGTCTCACACCGGGACTTGACGAGCAGTACTTC	CASSLTPGLDEQYF
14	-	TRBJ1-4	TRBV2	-	TGTGCCAGCAGTGTTACAGGCTCAAATGAAAAACTGTTTTTT	CASSVTGSNEKLFF
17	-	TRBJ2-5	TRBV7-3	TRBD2	TGTGCCAGCAGCCCAGGACTAGCGGGAGGATTCGGAGAGACCCAGTACTTC	CASSPGLAGGFGETQYF
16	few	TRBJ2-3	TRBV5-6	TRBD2	TGTGCCAGCAGCTTGGAGCGGGGGCTCGGCACAGATACGCAGTATTTT	CASSLERGLGTDTQYF
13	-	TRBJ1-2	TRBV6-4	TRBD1	TGTGCCAGCAGTGGTCGGACAGGGGGCGGCTACACCTTC	CASSGRTGGGYTF
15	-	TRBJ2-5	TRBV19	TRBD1	TGTGCCAGTAGTATTGGGGACAGTAGCCAAGAGACCCAGTACTTC	CASSIGDSSQETQYF
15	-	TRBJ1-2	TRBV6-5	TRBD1	TGTGCCAGCAGTTACCGTGGCTGGGACAGAGGGGGCTACACCTTC	CASSYRGWDRGGYTF
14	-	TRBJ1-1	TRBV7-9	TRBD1	TGTGCCAGCAGCTTAGGACAGGGCGACACTGAAGCTTTCTTT	CASSLGQGDTEAFF
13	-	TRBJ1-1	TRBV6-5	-	TGTGCCAGCAGTTACGCTGTCGGCACTGAAGCTTTCTTT	CASSYAVGTEAFF
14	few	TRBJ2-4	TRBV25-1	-	TGTGCCAGCAGTGAATCCGGCGGGGTAAACATTCAGTACTTC	CASSESGGVNIQYF
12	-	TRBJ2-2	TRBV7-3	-	TGTGCCAGCAGCTTAGGAGGGCCGGAGCTGTTTTTT	CASSLGGPELFF
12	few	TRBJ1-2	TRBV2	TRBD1	TGTGCCAGTCGACAGGGGAACTATGGCTACACCTTC	CASRQGNYGYTF